Listed below are T cell receptor beta chains from one sample, sequenced in a study of T-cell reconstitution after alpha-beta-depleted transplantation in children. TCRdb re-called the PCR reads with MiXCR, one entry per CDR3 protein. The sample consists of some 310,000 distinct CDR3 sequences, around 20% of them appearing once. Sample: PBMCs, mostly from graft donor cells, taken 180 days after TCRalphabeta/CD19-depleted stem cell transplant. These receptors all stem from a male patient younger than 18 who had a stem cell transplant for acute lymphoblastic leukemia, so the T cells may come from the graft donor. Each CDR3 is given with its conserved first and last residue. D genes are given only for firm matches. The size entry is marked missing in some rows and otherwise reads once, few, many or a size class.

cdr3_nt cdr3_aa d_call v_call clone_size j_call cdr3_length
TGTGCCTGGAGTTATCAACTAGCGTATACGCAGTATTTT CAWSYQLAYTQYF TRBD2 TRBV30 . TRBJ2-3 13
TGTGCCAGCAATCGAGACGGACACAATGAGCAGTTCTTC CASNRDGHNEQFF . TRBV7-9 few TRBJ2-1 13
TGTGCCAGCAGCTTGGACTTGGGTAGGAACGAGCAGTACTTC CASSLDLGRNEQYF . TRBV5-8 . TRBJ2-7 14
TGCGCCAGCAGCTTAGTCCCAGGGGAGAACACTGAAGCTTTCTTT CASSLVPGENTEAFF . TRBV5-1 few TRBJ1-1 15
TGTGCCAGCAGCACCCGGACTAGCGGGAAAGGGGAGACCCAGTACTTC CASSTRTSGKGETQYF TRBD2 TRBV7-6 . TRBJ2-5 16
TGTGCCAGCAGCCCCGGGGGAGGCAACAATGAGCAGTTCTTC CASSPGGGNNEQFF . TRBV7-9 . TRBJ2-1 14
TGTGCCAGCAGCCACAGTGGACTAGCTGACATCTACGAGCAGTACTTC CASSHSGLADIYEQYF TRBD2 TRBV4-2 few TRBJ2-7 16
TGCGCCAGCAGCCGATTAGGCCGGGGAGACCAAGAGACCCAGTACTTC CASSRLGRGDQETQYF . TRBV5-1 few TRBJ2-5 16
TGTGCCAGCAGTTACTCCGGGACTAGCGTCTTCGGGGGATCCACCGGGGAGCTGTTTTTT CASSYSGTSVFGGSTGELFF TRBD2 TRBV6-2/TRBV6-3 once TRBJ2-2 20
TGCGCCAGCAGCCAAGTTCTAGTCTACGAGCAGTACTTC CASSQVLVYEQYF . TRBV4-1 few TRBJ2-7 13
TGTGCCAGCAACTGGACAGGAGGGGAGCAGTACTTC CASNWTGGEQYF . TRBV21-1 few TRBJ2-7 12
TGTGCCAGCAGTTTATGGGCCTCTGGGGCCAACGTCCTGACTTTC CASSLWASGANVLTF . TRBV27 few TRBJ2-6 15
TGTGCCACCAGTGGGGGGGGGACAGTACTAGTAGCCTACAATGAGCAGTTCTTC CATSGGGTVLVAYNEQFF . TRBV24-1 . TRBJ2-1 18
TGCAGTGCTAGAGATGTACGGGACGCAGATACGCAGTATTTT CSARDVRDADTQYF . TRBV20-1 . TRBJ2-3 14
TGCAGTGCCCCAAGAAGTTTCGAGGGAGGGCGAAATGAGCAGTTCTTC CSAPRSFEGGRNEQFF TRBD2 TRBV20-1 . TRBJ2-1 16
TGTGCCAGCAGTTCTCGGGACTCATATTTTGGCGAGCAGTACTTC CASSSRDSYFGEQYF . TRBV12-3/TRBV12-4 . TRBJ2-7 15